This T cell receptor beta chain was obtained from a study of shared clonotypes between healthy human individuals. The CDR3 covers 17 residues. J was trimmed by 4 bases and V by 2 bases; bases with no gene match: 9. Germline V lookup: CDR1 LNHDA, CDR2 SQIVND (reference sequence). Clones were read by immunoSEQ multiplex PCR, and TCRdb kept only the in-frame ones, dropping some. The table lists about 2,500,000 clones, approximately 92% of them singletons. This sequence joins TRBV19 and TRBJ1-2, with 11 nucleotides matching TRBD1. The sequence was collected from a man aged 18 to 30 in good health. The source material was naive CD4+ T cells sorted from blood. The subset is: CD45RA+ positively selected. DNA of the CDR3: TGTGCCAGTAGTATATTCGGACAGGGGGCAAGAGGCTATGGCTACACCTTC. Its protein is CASSIFGQGARGYGYTF.